The entry below describes one T cell receptor beta chain. This entry belongs to a study of blood T cell repertoires in COVID-19. Study overall: There were acute and convalescent COVID-19 samples, and they came from the United States, Italy and Spain.

Under the authors' procedure: Amplification of reference gene primers was used by the study to estimate nucleated cell counts. This table comes from immunoSEQ multiplex PCR, and its TCRdb copy is limited to in-frame clones, with some not included. For V, J and clone size, that table is used; D and trimming come from the DNA. The sample includes fewer than 600,000 clones, over 75% of them seen just once. V shed 4 bases and J 3 bases; nucleotides not matched to a gene: 12. The CDR3 contains 18 residues. CDR1 is SGHTA, CDR2 FQGNSA, per germline. Enrollees, about 18 to 89 years old, lived in 20 to 25 US areas. Recovered status applied to Cohort 3 donors who had two consecutive negative PCRs. It also applied to those with clearance or with symptom resolution.

This chain joins TRBV7-2 and TRBJ2-5, with 12 bases lining up with TRBD2. This receptor was taken from a woman aged 40-49 years who had recovered from COVID-19. Sequenced sample: PBMCs or T cells enriched from blood (not recorded which). The CDR3 protein is CASSWRGIRLAGEETQYF. In DNA form, the CDR3 reads TGTGCCAGCAGCTGGCGCGGTATAAGACTAGCGGGAGAAGAGACCCAGTACTTC.